These 9 T cell receptor beta chains originate from one sample sequenced in a study of CD8 T cells in ankylosing spondylitis. Study results and caveats: Blood of patients with ankylosing spondylitis appeared to be characterized by a TCR beta motif of about eight highly homologous variants.

No antigen has been assigned to these receptors. TCRdb independently ran MiXCR on the 5' RACE reads; one entry per CDR3 protein. The sample consists of around 890,000 distinct CDR3 sequences, 12% of them appearing once. Specimen: blood, either unsorted or a sorted T cell fraction (not recorded which). These receptors all come from a male donor with ankylosing spondylitis.

In this sample, this clonotype turned up a few times. The V and J genes are TRBV7-9 and TRBJ1-1; D is possibly TRBD1 (6 bases). V was clipped by 5 bases and J by 7 bases, with 14 bases between them. Germline V lookup: CDR1 SEHNR, CDR2 FQNEAQ (reference sequence). There are 13 residues in the CDR3. This CDR3 reads CASSLPTGVEAFF. CDR3 DNA: TGTGCCAGCAGCCTACCGACAGGTGTTGAAGCTTTCTTT.

This chain joins TRBV28 and TRBJ2-2; D gene unclear. Per the germline V gene, CDR1 is MDHEN and CDR2 is SYDVKM. Trimming took off 2 bases at V and 5 bases at J, with 15 bases between the two ends. The CDR3 is 16 amino acids. CDR3 residues: CASSLEQALWTGELFF. The CDR3 bases are TGTGCCAGCAGTTTAGAGCAGGCCCTGTGGACCGGGGAGCTGTTTTTT.

This clonotype was found many times. This chain's CDR3 is CASSPAGGLETQYF. The DNA of the CDR3 is TGTGCCAGCAGCCCTGCGGGGGGGCTTGAGACCCAGTACTTC. J is TRBJ2-5 and V is TRBV27; TRBD2 matches at 9 bases. Trimming cost V 6 bases and J 5 bases; bases outside gene matches: 7. This CDR3 region has 14 residues. From germline, CDR1 is MNHEY and CDR2 SMNVEV (reference sequence).

This clonotype has a handful of counts. V usage is TRBV20-1 and J usage is TRBJ1-4; 8 bases are shared with TRBD1. Germline V CDR1 and CDR2: DFQATT, SNEGSKA (reference sequence). The length of the CDR3 is 13 residues. The V gene end was trimmed by 1 base and the J gene end by 8 bases; junction bases not matched to a gene: 3. CDR3 residues: CSARVGTGEKLFF. The DNA for the CDR3 is TGCAGTGCTAGAGTCGGGACAGGAGAAAAACTGTTTTTT.

There are many counts of this clonotype. V usage is TRBV2 and J usage is TRBJ2-5; 7 bases agree with TRBD1. V was pared by 6 bases and J by 0 bases, with 4 bases of the junction left unmatched. CDR3 length: 14 amino acids. Germline CDR1 SNHLY, CDR2 FYNNEI. CDR3 sequence: CASRVQGYQETQYF. CDR3 nucleotides: TGTGCCAGCAGAGTACAGGGGTACCAAGAGACCCAGTACTTC. Full variable domain (rest looked up from reference TRBV2 and TRBJ2-5): EPEVTQTPSHQVTQMGQEVILRCVPISNHLYFYWYRQILGQKVEFLVSFYNNEISEKSEIFDDQFSVERPDGSNFTLKIRSTKLEDSAMYFCASRVQGYQETQYFGPGTRLLVL.

This clonotype was counted only a few times. This rearrangement joins TRBV12-3 or TRBV12-4 to TRBJ2-5; D gene unclear. V was pared by 6 bases and J by 5 bases, with 16 bases between. The CDR3 sequence is 14 residues long. CDR3 amino acids: CASSSRKSPETQYF. The CDR3 bases are TGTGCCAGCAGCTCCCGAAAGAGTCCCGAGACCCAGTACTTC.

This clonotype was seen a handful of times. The rearrangement joins TRBV20-1 to TRBJ1-6, with D hard to call. The CDR3 has 16 residues. V dropped 2 bases and J dropped 0 bases, with 11 bases sitting between them. The germline V gene has CDR1 DFQATT and CDR2 SNEGSKA (reference sequence). The CDR3 coding sequence is TGCAGTGCTAGATACGGACGGAGCTCCTATAATTCACCCCTCCACTTT. It is translated as CSARYGRSSYNSPLHF.

The J gene is TRBJ2-5, the V gene TRBV4-2, with 10 bases aligning to TRBD2. This CDR3 region has 17 residues. Germline V gene data show CDR1 as LGHNA and CDR2 as YNFKEQ. V was pared by 0 bases and J by 4 bases, with 8 bases of the junction left unmatched. The CDR3 loop reads CASSQDRSGRAAETQYF. The CDR3 coding sequence is TGTGCCAGCAGCCAAGATCGCAGCGGGAGGGCCGCAGAGACCCAGTACTTC.

The chain combines TRBV4-1 with TRBJ2-5, with 14 bases identical to TRBD2. The CDR3 loop spans 17 amino acids. Germline CDR1 is MGHRA and CDR2 is YSYEKL. J gave up 5 bases and V 1 base, and 6 bases lay outside the gene matches. CDR3 sequence (DNA): TGCGCCAGCAGCCAAGTAGGACTAGCGGGAGGAGGGGAGACCCAGTACTTC. Translation gives CASSQVGLAGGGETQYF.